The T cell receptor beta chain described here comes from a study of cytomegalovirus exposure and HLA in healthy donors. Study-wide background: Early released data comprised approximately 85 million unique TCRs from HLA-typed donors.

The PCR was carried out with 60 Vbeta primers and 13 Jbeta primers. The data were produced by immunoSEQ multiplex PCR, yet TCRdb's version contains in-frame clones alone and is incomplete. The sample lists about 210,000 clones, about four fifths occurring once. Healthy bone marrow donors formed the donor group. V lost 4 bases to trimming and J lost 2 bases, with 15 bases between them. CDR3 length: 15 amino acids. CDR1 is SGHKS and CDR2 is YYEKEE in the germline V gene (reference sequence). Study-wide points: Later analysis showed most CMV-associated TCR beta chains appearing HLA-restricted.

Notes on this clone: Antigen specificity is unknown.

The receptor comes from a male donor in good health and CMV-seropositive. Material for sequencing was PBMCs. V is TRBV5-5 and J is TRBJ2-5, with D perhaps matching TRBD2 (6 bases). Here the CDR3 reads CASSAGLRGQETQYF. As DNA, the CDR3 is TGTGCCAGCAGCGCGGGACTGCGAGGACAAGAGACCCAGTACTTC.